Sequencing of this T cell receptor beta chain was carried out in a study of blood T cell repertoires in COVID-19. On the study more broadly: Material from acute and convalescent COVID-19 was sourced from the United States, Italy and Spain. T cells, B-cell-depleted T cells, or PBMCs provided the cDNA or gDNA that served as material.

Authors' methods: From reference gene primer amplification, estimates of nucleated cell counts were derived. Libraries were prepared by immunoSEQ multiplex PCR; TCRdb keeps only in-frame clonotypes and omits some of them. From that table come the V and J calls and clone size; the DNA was used to work out D and trimming. The table records 190,000 or so clones, around nine tenths of them present only once. This clone was recorded only once. CDR1 and CDR2 from the germline V gene are SGHAT and FQNNGV. The CDR3 has 15 residues. V shed 7 bases, J shed 7 bases, and the junction held 11 bases outside the gene matches.

The TCR was taken from a man aged 40-49 years with active or convalescent COVID-19. The rearrangement uses TRBV11-2 and TRBJ2-2; 8 bases map to TRBD2. The sample consisted of peripheral blood. The CDR3 DNA reads TGTGCCAGCACGATTTGGAGGCTAGCGGGCGGGGAGCTGTTTTTT. It encodes CASTIWRLAGGELFF.